This T cell receptor (beta chain) was found in a study of OX40 agonist ivuxolimab in advanced cancers. Per the germline V gene, CDR1 is SGHRS and CDR2 is YFSETQ. The CDR3 is 16 amino acids. The V and J ends lost 0 bases and 4 bases respectively, with 16 bases between them. Some clones are missing from TCRdb's copy, which holds only in-frame ones; the method was immunoSEQ multiplex PCR. The table lists about 61,000 clones, less than 85% of them singletons. The receptor was isolated from an adult with an advanced solid tumor such as melanoma, head and neck, liver or kidney cancer. J is TRBJ1-1 and V is TRBV5-1; D remains ambiguous. The input for sequencing was CD4+ or CD8+ T cells sorted from blood, taken in a trial of the OX40 agonist ivuxolimab. Here the CDR3 DNA reads TGCGCCAGCAGCTTGGAGGCGGCCGAGGAAGGCACTGAAGCTTTCTTT. Translated: CASSLEAAEEGTEAFF.